This T cell receptor beta chain was captured in a study of T cell repertoires in ileal Crohn's disease. Study information: Postoperative therapy was given to about half: 11 thiopurines, around 17 anti-TNF agents.

CDR1 SGDLS and CDR2 YYNGEE come from the germline V gene. The CDR3 is 15 amino acids. Deletions cut 3 bases from V and 5 bases from J, with 17 bases between. This sample's time point: neoterminal ileum biopsy at postoperative endoscopy, about 6 months after surgery. Included were adult ileal or ileocolonic Crohn's patients indicated for ileocolonic resection. Here immunoSEQ multiplex PCR was the method, and the copy in TCRdb shows in-frame clones only, minus some. The profile shows some 10,000 clones, 75% to 85% of them singletons. This clonotype was obtained from an adult with Crohn's disease. The material sequenced was ileal tissue. The V call is TRBV9, the J call TRBJ1-2; D is perhaps TRBD1 (6 bases). CDR3 protein: CASSAGGQRSYGYTF. The CDR3, as DNA: TGTGCCAGCAGCGCCGGTGGACAGAGAAGTTATGGCTACACCTTC.